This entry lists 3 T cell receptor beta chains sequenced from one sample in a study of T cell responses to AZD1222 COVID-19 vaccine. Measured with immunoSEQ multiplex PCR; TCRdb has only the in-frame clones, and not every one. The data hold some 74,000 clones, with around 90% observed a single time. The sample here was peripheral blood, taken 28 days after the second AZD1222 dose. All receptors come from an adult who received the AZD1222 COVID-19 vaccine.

The DNA of the CDR3 is TGTGCCAGCAGCCGGGAAGCGAACTATGGCTACACCTTC. Encoded protein: CASSREANYGYTF. The J gene is TRBJ1-2, the V gene TRBV5-4; D remains unclear. Germline V gene data show CDR1 as SGHNT and CDR2 as YYREEE (reference sequence). Trimming pared 4 bases from V and 2 bases from J, leaving 9 bases between. The CDR3 totals 13 residues.

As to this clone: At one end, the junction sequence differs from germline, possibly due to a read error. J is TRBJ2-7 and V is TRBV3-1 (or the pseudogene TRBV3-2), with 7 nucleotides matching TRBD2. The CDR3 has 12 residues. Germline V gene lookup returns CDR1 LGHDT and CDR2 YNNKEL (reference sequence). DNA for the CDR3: TGTGCCAGCAGCCTAAGGGAGGGAGACCTGGCATTC. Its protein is CASSLREGDLAF.

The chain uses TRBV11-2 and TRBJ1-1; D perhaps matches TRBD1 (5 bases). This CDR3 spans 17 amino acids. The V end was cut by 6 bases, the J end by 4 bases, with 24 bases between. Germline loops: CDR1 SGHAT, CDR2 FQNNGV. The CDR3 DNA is TGTGCCAGCAGTAGATCACGGCTTGGTGCGGGGGGCACTGAAGCTTTCTTT. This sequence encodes CASSRSRLGAGGTEAFF.